Following are 2 T cell receptor beta chains from one sample sequenced in a study of cytomegalovirus exposure and HLA in healthy donors. PCR was performed using 60 Vbeta and 13 Jbeta primers. Assay: immunoSEQ multiplex PCR; the TCRdb copy retains only in-frame clones and omits some. The sample lists roughly 130,000 clones; about 70% were seen once. Sequenced input: PBMCs. These receptors all stem from a woman between 40 and 55 years old in good health and CMV-seropositive.

The V and J genes are TRBV11-2 and TRBJ1-1; perhaps TRBD1 as D (5 bases). This CDR3 comprises 15 residues. Germline V gene sequence: CDR1 SGHAT, CDR2 FQNNGV. Between the trimmed V and J ends, which lost 4 bases and 4 bases, there was a span of 16 bases. The CDR3 nucleotides are TGTGCCAGCAGCTACGACCACGACAGTGCCACTGAAGCTTTCTTT. This gives the protein CASSYDHDSATEAFF.

The J gene is TRBJ1-5, the V gene TRBV6-1, with a weak D call TRBD1 (6 bases). The V gene's germline CDR1 is MNHNS and CDR2 SASEGT. This CDR3 has 12 residues. Trimming shortened V by 7 bases and J by 6 bases, and 10 bases separated the two germline ends. CDR3 in DNA: TGTGCCAGCACAGGGGCAGTTCAGCCCCAGCATTTT. This sequence encodes CASTGAVQPQHF.